Listed here are 12 T cell receptor beta chains from one sample, sequenced in a study of blood T cell repertoires in COVID-19. Assay used: immunoSEQ multiplex PCR; TCRdb lists only in-frame clones, some missing. The sample has about 160,000 clones; about 88% are singletons. The sample consisted of peripheral blood. Receptors were obtained from a woman of 80 years or more with acute or convalescent COVID-19.

In this sample, this clone turned up once. The CDR3 is CASSRYSGWVNTEAFF. In DNA, the CDR3 is TGTGCCAGCAGCCGTTATTCGGGGTGGGTAAACACTGAAGCTTTCTTT. The genes are TRBV14 and TRBJ1-1; D is unclear. The V end was cut by 4 bases, the J end by 2 bases, with 17 bases between. Per germline, CDR1 SGHDN and CDR2 FVKESK. The CDR3 length is 16 residues.

This chain connects TRBV28 to TRBJ2-1; D possibly corresponds to TRBD2 (5 bases). The V end lost 7 bases, the J end lost 0 bases, and 13 bases lay between the germline ends. CDR3 length: 15 residues. Germline CDR1 is MDHEN and CDR2 is SYDVKM. As DNA, the CDR3 is TGTGCCAGCACCGAGGGTGGGAACTCCTACAATGAGCAGTTCTTC. This translates into CASTEGGNSYNEQFF.

This chain joins TRBV5-1 and TRBJ1-6; D gene ambiguous. Germline CDR1 is SGHRS and CDR2 is YFSETQ. The CDR3 has 15 amino acids. Deletions cut 3 bases from V and 5 bases from J, with 12 bases between. In DNA form, the CDR3 reads TGCGCCAGCAGCTCAGACGGAACTAATAATTCACCCCTCCACTTT. Its translation: CASSSDGTNNSPLHF. Full variable domain (outside the CDR3, taken from reference TRBV5-1 and TRBJ1-6): KAGVTQTPRYLIKTRGQQVTLSCSPISGHRSVSWYQQTPGQGLQFLFEYFSETQRNKGNFPGRFSGRQFSNSRSEMNVSTLELGDSALYLCASSSDGTNNSPLHFGNGTRLTVT.

This clone was counted many times. The rearrangement uses TRBV16 and TRBJ2-7; 10 bases fit TRBD1. This CDR3 region has 14 residues. Trimming cost V 5 bases and J 3 bases; bases outside gene matches: 4. The germline gives CDR1 KGHSY, CDR2 FQNENV. The chain's CDR3 is CASSDRDRGYEQYF. As DNA, the CDR3 is TGTGCCAGCAGCGACCGGGACAGGGGCTACGAGCAGTACTTC.

This clone was observed a single time. The V and J genes are TRBV19 and TRBJ2-3, with a weak D call TRBD2 (6 bases). The CDR3 is made up of 13 amino acids. V was trimmed by 7 bases and J by 3 bases, leaving 11 bases between them. The germline gives CDR1 LNHDA, CDR2 SQIVND (reference sequence). The CDR3 DNA is TGTGCCAGTACGGAGGGTTCGACAGATACGCAGTATTTT. Its translation: CASTEGSTDTQYF.

The chain couples TRBV11-2 to TRBJ2-5; 13 bases are shared with TRBD2. Germline assignment: CDR1 SGHAT and CDR2 FQNNGV. With 5 bases clipped from V and 5 bases from J, the junction kept 8 bases outside the gene matches. The CDR3 runs to 16 residues. The CDR3 spells CASSRTSGGGWETQYF. Written as DNA, the CDR3 is TGTGCCAGCAGCCGGACTAGCGGGGGAGGATGGGAGACCCAGTACTTC.

The chain recombines TRBV2 with TRBJ2-3; 13 bases line up with TRBD2. The germline V gene encodes CDR1 SNHLY and CDR2 FYNNEI. V lost 6 bases, J lost 6 bases, and 12 bases stayed unmatched. The length of the CDR3 is 17 residues. The CDR3 DNA is TGTGCCAGCAGATTAATTGGACTAGCGGGAGTTTATGATACGCAGTATTTT. The encoded protein is CASRLIGLAGVYDTQYF.

The chain has TRBV28 and TRBJ2-7, with D tentatively TRBD2 (7 bases). The CDR3 sequence is 14 residues long. V lost 5 bases and J lost 1, with 12 bases in between. Germline CDR1 is MDHEN and CDR2 is SYDVKM. The CDR3 DNA reads as TGTGCCAGCAGTAGGGGGGGGAGGTCCTACGAGCAGTACTTC. Residues: CASSRGGRSYEQYF.

In its sample, this clone was seen once. The V gene is TRBV2, the J gene TRBJ2-4, with a possible D match to TRBD1 (5 bases). Deletions cut 7 bases from V and 0 bases from J, with 10 bases between. Germline V lookup: CDR1 SNHLY, CDR2 FYNNEI. The CDR3 is 14 residues long. CDR3 region: CASIATAAKNIQYF. DNA of the CDR3: TGTGCCAGCATCGCGACAGCAGCCAAAAACATTCAGTACTTC.

This chain links TRBV5-4 with TRBJ1-2; unclear D gene. The V end was cut by 0 bases, the J end by 7 bases, with 7 bases between. Looked up from germline, CDR1 is SGHNT and CDR2 is YYREEE (reference sequence). This CDR3 spans 12 amino acids. CDR3 sequence: CASSLVGGGYTF. DNA for the CDR3: TGTGCCAGCAGCTTGGTAGGCGGTGGCTACACCTTC.

The chain joins TRBV12-3 or TRBV12-4 to TRBJ2-7; D is unresolved. CDR3 length: 13 amino acids. Deletions cut 8 bases from V and 3 bases from J, with 14 bases between. The CDR3 is CASGGDAHYEQYF. The CDR3 region has the DNA TGTGCCAGCGGCGGAGACGCACACTACGAGCAGTACTTC.

The chain carries TRBV5-8 and TRBJ1-4; D is possibly TRBD1 (5 bases). The CDR3 consists of 14 residues. Trimming removed 1 base from V and 10 bases from J, with 14 bases in between. Germline values: CDR1 SGHTS, CDR2 YDEGEE. The CDR3 DNA reads as TGTGCCAGCAGCTTGACAGGTGGCGAAGGAAAACTGTTTTTT. Its protein product is CASSLTGGEGKLFF.